A single sample is the source of the 2 T cell receptor beta chains below, sequenced in a study of blood T cell repertoires in COVID-19. The protocol was immunoSEQ multiplex PCR, while the TCRdb copy is restricted to in-frame clones and leaves out a portion. The sample shows roughly 260,000 clones, around 89% of them seen only once. The sequencing input was peripheral blood. These receptors originate from a man in his sixties who had recovered from COVID-19.

This chain joins TRBV11-2 and TRBJ2-5; 9 nucleotides agree with TRBD2. This CDR3 spans 13 amino acids. The V gene's germline CDR1 is SGHAT and CDR2 FQNNGV. V shed 5 bases, J shed 4 bases, and the junction held 2 bases outside the gene matches. CDR3 protein: CASSGGLAETQYF. CDR3 in DNA: TGTGCCAGCAGCGGGGGACTAGCAGAGACCCAGTACTTC. Drawing the rest from reference TRBV11-2 and TRBJ2-5, the complete variable domain is EAGVAQSPRYKIIEKRQSVAFWCNPISGHATLYWYQQILGQGPKLLIQFQNNGVVDDSQLPKDRFSAERLKGVDSTLKIQPAKLEDSAVYLCASSGGLAETQYFGPGTRLLVL.

The CDR3 coding sequence is TGTGCCAGCAGCGCCCGGGACAATCGTTATACGCAGTATTTT. Translated: CASSARDNRYTQYF. The chain employs TRBV9 and TRBJ2-3, with a tentative D call TRBD1 (6 bases). Germline assignment: CDR1 SGDLS and CDR2 YYNGEE. V dropped 3 bases and J dropped 7 bases, with 15 bases sitting between them. The CDR3 runs to 14 residues.